This T cell receptor beta chain is drawn from a study of Ad26.COV2.S vaccination and SARS-CoV-2 variants. Study summary: Once, or twice with 56 days between doses, Ad26.COV2.S was given intramuscularly.

Treatment reported: over 15 received Ad26.COV2.S at low or high dose, single or two shots; several received placebo; per-sample allocation not given. After the first vaccine or placebo injection, samples were drawn on day 63. General observations from the study: Among vaccine recipients, spike-specific TCR breadth exceeded that of placebo recipients. Post-vaccination spike-specific CD8+ and CD4+ T cell responses reportedly had substantial breadth. The analyses of TCR breadth and depth may have understated the size of total T cell responses.

Note on this clone: What it binds is not known.

Method: immunoSEQ multiplex PCR; TCRdb's copy keeps in-frame clones and lacks some. This sample carries hundreds of thousands of clones, around 87% of them seen once, and the ten largest clones take roughly 3.1%. V dropped 5 bases and J dropped 0 bases, with 11 bases sitting between them. The CDR3 is made up of 14 amino acids. Germline assignment: CDR1 SGHDN and CDR2 FVKESK. Source: peripheral blood, taken in a trial of Ad26.COV2.S vaccine versus placebo. The chain links TRBV14 to TRBJ2-7; no firm D call. This TCR derives from a person aged 18-65 years who received the Ad26.COV2.S COVID-19 vaccine or a placebo. Here the CDR3 reads CASSLGQDSYEQYF. As DNA, the CDR3 is TGTGCCAGCAGCTTAGGGCAGGACTCCTACGAGCAGTACTTC.